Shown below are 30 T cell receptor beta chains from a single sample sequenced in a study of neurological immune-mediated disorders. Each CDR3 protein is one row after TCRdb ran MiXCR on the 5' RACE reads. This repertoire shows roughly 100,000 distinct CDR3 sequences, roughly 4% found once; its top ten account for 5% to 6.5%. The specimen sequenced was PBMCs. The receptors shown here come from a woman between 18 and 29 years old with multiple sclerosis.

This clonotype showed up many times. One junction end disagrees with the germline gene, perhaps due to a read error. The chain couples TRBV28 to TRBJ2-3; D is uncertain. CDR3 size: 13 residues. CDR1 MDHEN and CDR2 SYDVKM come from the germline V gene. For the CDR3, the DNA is TGTGCCGGCAGAGCCTATAGCACAGATACGCAGTATTTT. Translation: CAGRAYSTDTQYF.

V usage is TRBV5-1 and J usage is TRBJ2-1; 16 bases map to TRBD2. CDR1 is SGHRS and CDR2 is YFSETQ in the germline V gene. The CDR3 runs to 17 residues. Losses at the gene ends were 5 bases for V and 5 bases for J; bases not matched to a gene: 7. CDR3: CASRSGTSGRGDNEQFF. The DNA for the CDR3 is TGCGCCAGCAGATCAGGGACTAGCGGGAGGGGAGACAATGAGCAGTTCTTC.

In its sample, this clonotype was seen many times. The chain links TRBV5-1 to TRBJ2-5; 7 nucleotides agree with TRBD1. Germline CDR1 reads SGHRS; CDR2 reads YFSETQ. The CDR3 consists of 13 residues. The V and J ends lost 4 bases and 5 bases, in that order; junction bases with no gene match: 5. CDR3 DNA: TGCGCCAGCAGCATACAGGGGCAGGAGACCCAGTACTTC. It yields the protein CASSIQGQETQYF. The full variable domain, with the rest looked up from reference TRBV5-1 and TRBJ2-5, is KAGVTQTPRYLIKTRGQQVTLSCSPISGHRSVSWYQQTPGQGLQFLFEYFSETQRNKGNFPGRFSGRQFSNSRSEMNVSTLELGDSALYLCASSIQGQETQYFGPGTRLLVL.

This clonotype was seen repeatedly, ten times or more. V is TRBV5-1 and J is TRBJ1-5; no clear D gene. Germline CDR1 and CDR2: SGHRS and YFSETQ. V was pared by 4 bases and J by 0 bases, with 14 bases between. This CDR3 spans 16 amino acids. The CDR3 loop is CASSPYSNYSNQPQHF. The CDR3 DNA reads TGCGCCAGCAGCCCCTACTCGAATTATAGCAATCAGCCCCAGCATTTT.

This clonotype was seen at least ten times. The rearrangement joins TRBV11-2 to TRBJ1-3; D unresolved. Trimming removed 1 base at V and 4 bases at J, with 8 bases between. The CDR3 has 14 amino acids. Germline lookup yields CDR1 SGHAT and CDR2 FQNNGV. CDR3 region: CASSLGTEGNTIYF. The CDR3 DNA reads TGTGCCAGCAGCTTAGGAACAGAAGGAAACACCATATATTTT.

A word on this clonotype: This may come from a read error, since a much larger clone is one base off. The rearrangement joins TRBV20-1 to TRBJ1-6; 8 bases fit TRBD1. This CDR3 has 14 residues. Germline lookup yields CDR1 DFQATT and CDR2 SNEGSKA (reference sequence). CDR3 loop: CSATEGQEASHLHF. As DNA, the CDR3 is TGCAGTGCTACCGAGGGACAGGAGGCATCACACCTCCACTTT.

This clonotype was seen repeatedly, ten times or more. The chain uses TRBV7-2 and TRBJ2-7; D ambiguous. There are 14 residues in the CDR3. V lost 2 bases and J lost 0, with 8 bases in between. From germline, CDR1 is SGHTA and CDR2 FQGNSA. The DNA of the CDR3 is TGTGCCAGCAGCTTACGAATGAGCTCCTACGAGCAGTACTTC. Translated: CASSLRMSSYEQYF.

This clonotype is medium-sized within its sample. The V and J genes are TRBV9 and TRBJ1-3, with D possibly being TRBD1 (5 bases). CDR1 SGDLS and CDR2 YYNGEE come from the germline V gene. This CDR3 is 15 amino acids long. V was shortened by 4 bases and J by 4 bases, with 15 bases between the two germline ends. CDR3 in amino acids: CASSPQKGSGNTIYF. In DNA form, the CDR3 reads TGTGCCAGCAGCCCTCAAAAGGGGTCCGGAAACACCATATATTTT.

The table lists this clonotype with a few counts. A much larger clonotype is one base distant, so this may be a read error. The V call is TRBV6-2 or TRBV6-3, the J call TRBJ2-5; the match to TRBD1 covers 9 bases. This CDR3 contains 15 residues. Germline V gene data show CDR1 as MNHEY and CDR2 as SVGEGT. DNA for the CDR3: TGTGTCAGCAGCCCACAGGGGGCGGTGGCGGAGACCCAGTACTTC. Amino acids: CVSSPQGAVAETQYF.

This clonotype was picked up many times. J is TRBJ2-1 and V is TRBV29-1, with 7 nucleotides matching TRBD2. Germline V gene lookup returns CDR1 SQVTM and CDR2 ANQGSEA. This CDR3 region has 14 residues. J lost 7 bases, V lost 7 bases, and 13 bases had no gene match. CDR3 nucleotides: TGCAGCGCCGAGTGGGAGGGCGTAAGGAATGAGCAGTTCTTC. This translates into CSAEWEGVRNEQFF.

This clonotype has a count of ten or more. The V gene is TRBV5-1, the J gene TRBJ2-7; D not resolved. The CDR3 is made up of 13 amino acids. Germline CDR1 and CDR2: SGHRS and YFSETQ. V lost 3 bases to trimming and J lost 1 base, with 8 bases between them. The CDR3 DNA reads TGCGCCAGCAGCTCTGGTGCGTCCTACGAGCAGTACTTC. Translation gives CASSSGASYEQYF.

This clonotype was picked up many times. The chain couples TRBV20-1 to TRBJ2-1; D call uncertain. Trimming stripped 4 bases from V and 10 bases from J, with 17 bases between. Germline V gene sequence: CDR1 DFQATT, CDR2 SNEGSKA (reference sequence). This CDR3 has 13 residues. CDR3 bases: TGCAGTGCTACACTCTTCCTAGAGAGGGAGCAGTTCTTC. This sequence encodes CSATLFLEREQFF.

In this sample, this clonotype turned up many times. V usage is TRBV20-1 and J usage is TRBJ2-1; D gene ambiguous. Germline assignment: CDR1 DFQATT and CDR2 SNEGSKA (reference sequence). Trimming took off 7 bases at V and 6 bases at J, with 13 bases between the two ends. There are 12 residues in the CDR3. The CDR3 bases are TGCAGTGTTGCGACCGCAGCCAATGAGCAGTTCTTC. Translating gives CSVATAANEQFF.

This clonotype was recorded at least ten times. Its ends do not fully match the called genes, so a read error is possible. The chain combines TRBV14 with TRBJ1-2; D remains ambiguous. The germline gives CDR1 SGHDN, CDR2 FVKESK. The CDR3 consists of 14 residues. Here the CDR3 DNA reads TGTGCCAGCAGCCAATGGGGAAGCAACTATGGCCACACCTTC. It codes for CASSQWGSNYGHTF.

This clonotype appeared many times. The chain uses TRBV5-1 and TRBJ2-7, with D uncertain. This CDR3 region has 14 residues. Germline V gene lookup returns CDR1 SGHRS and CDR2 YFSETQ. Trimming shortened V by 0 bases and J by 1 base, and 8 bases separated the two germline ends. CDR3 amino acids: CASSLDPSSYEQYF. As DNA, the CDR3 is TGCGCCAGCAGCTTGGATCCCAGTTCCTACGAGCAGTACTTC. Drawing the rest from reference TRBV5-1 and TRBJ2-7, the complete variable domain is KAGVTQTPRYLIKTRGQQVTLSCSPISGHRSVSWYQQTPGQGLQFLFEYFSETQRNKGNFPGRFSGRQFSNSRSEMNVSTLELGDSALYLCASSLDPSSYEQYFGPGTRLTVT.

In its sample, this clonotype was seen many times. The CDR3 DNA is TGTGCCAGCAGTGACTTAGCGGGGAACTCCTACGAGCAGTACTTC. Its translation: CASSDLAGNSYEQYF. The chain is built from TRBV25-1 and TRBJ2-7; TRBD2 matches 8 bases. Per the germline V gene, CDR1 is MGHDK and CDR2 is SYGVNS. CDR3 length equals 15 residues. The J segment lost 0 bases and the V segment lost 3 bases, leaving 4 bases of the junction unmatched.

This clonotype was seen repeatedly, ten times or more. DNA for the CDR3: TGTGCCAGTACCCACGGGAACACTGAAGCTTTCTTT. Its translation is CASTHGNTEAFF. The V gene is TRBV19, the J gene TRBJ1-1; no clear D gene. CDR1 is LNHDA and CDR2 is SQIVND in the germline V gene (reference sequence). Trimming shortened V by 7 bases and J by 1 base, and 7 bases separated the two germline ends. The CDR3 totals 12 residues.

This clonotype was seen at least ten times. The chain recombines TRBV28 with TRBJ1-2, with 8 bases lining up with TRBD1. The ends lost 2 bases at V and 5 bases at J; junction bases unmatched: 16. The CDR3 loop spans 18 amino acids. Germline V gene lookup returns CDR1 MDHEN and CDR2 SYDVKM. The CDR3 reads CASSLPSHPTGVWYGYTF. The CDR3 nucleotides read TGTGCCAGCAGTTTACCCTCGCACCCGACAGGGGTATGGTATGGCTACACCTTC.

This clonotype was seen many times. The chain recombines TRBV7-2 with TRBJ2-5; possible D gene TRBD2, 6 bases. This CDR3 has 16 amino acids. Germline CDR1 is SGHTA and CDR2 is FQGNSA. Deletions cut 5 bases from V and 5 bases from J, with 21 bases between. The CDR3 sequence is CASSPGLASNGETQYF. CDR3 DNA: TGTGCCAGCAGCCCGGGACTGGCCAGCAATGGGGAGACCCAGTACTTC.

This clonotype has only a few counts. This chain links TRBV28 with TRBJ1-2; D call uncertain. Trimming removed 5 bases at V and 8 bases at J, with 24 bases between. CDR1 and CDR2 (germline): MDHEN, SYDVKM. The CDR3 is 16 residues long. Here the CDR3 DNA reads TGTGCCAGCAGTCCGCATTCACAGATGGGGAAGGACGGCTACACCTTC. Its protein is CASSPHSQMGKDGYTF.

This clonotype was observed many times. CDR3 coding DNA: TGTGCCAGCAGGCTAAAGGGGGCGCAGGGCTACACCTTC. Translated: CASRLKGAQGYTF. The chain recombines TRBV7-2 with TRBJ1-2, with 7 bases matching TRBD1. J lost 8 bases, V lost 6 bases, and 9 bases had no gene match. The CDR3 runs 13 residues. The germline gives CDR1 SGHTA, CDR2 FQGNSA.

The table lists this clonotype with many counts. The CDR3 protein is CSALTSGNTDTQYF. The CDR3 region has the DNA TGCAGTGCACTGACTAGCGGGAACACAGATACGCAGTATTTT. This chain links TRBV20-1 with TRBJ2-3, with TRBD2 matching 11 bases. V gave up 6 bases and J gave up 2 bases; unmatched junction bases: 4. The CDR3 is 14 residues long. The germline CDR1 and CDR2 sequences are DFQATT and SNEGSKA (reference sequence).

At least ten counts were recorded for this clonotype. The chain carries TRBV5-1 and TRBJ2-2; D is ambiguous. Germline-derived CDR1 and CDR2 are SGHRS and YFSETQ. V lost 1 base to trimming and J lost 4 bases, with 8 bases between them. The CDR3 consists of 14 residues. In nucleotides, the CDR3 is TGCGCCAGCAGCTTGCTGCATACCACCGGGGAGCTGTTTTTT. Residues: CASSLLHTTGELFF.

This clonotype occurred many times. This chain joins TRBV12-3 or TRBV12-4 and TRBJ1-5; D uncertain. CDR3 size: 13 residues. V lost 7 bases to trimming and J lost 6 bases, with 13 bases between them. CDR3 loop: CASTSYQSQPQHF. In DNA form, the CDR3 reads TGTGCCAGCACCTCATATCAGAGTCAGCCCCAGCATTTT.

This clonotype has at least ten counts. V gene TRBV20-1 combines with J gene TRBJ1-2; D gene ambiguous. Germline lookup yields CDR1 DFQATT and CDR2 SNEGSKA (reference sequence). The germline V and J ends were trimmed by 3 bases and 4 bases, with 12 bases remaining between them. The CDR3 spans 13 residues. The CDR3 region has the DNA TGCAGTGCTAGTCCCATAGAAGGCTATGGCTACACCTTC. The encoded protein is CSASPIEGYGYTF.

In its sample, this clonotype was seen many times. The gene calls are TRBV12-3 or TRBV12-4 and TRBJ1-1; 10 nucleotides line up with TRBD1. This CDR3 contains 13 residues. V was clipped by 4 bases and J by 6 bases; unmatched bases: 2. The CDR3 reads CASSSGTGAEAFF. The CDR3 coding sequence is TGTGCCAGCAGTTCAGGGACAGGGGCTGAAGCTTTCTTT.

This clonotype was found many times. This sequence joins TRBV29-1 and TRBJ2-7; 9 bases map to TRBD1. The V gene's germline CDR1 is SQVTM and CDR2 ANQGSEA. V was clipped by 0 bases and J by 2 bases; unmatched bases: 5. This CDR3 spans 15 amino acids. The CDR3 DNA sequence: TGCAGCGTTGAAGATCGGGACAGGGATCCCTACGAGCAGTACTTC. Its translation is CSVEDRDRDPYEQYF.

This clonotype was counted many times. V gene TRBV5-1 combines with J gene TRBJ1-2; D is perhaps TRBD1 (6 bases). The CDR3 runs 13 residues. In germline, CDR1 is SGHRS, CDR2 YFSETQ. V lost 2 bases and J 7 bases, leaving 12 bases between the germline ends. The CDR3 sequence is CASSFTGGLGYTF. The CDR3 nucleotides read TGCGCCAGCAGCTTTACTGGGGGCCTTGGCTACACCTTC.

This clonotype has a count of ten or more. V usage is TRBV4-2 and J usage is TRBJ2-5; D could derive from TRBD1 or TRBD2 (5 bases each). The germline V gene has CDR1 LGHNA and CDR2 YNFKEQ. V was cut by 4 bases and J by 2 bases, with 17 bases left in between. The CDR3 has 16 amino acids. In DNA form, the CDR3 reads TGTGCCAGCAGCCCCCCCATGGGGGTGAGGCAAGAGACCCAGTACTTC. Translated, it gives CASSPPMGVRQETQYF.

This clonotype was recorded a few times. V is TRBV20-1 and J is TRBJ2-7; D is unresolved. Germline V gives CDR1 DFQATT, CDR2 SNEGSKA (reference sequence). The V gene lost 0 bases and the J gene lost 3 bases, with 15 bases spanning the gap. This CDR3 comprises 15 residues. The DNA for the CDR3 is TGCAGTGCTAGAGAGGACGTCGAGCGCTACTACGAGCAGTACTTC. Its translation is CSAREDVERYYEQYF.